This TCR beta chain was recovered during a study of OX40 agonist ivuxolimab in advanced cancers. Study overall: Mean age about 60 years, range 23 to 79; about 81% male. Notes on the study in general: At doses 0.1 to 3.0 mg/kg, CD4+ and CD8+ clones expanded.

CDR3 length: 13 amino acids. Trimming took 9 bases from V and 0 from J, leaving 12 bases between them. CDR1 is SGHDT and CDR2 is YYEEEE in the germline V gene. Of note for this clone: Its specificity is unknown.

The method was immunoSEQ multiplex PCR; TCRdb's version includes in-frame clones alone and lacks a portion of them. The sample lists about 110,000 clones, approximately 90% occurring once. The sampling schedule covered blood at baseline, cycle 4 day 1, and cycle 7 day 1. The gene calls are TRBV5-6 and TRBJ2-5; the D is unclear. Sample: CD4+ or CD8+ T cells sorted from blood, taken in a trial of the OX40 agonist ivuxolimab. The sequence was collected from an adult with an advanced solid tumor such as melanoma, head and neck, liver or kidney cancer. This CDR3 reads CATSNGYQETQYF. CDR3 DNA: TGTGCCACCTCGAATGGGTACCAAGAGACCCAGTACTTC. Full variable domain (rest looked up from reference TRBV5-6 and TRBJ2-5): DAGVTQSPTHLIKTRGQQVTLRCSPKSGHDTVSWYQQALGQGPQFIFQYYEEEERQRGNFPDRFSGHQFPNYSSELNVNALLLGDSALYLCATSNGYQETQYFGPGTRLLVL.